Listed here is a single T cell receptor (beta chain). Its matching antigen is unknown. cDNA serving as the sequencing template came from extracted, reverse transcribed RNA. The repertoire was sequenced with immunoSEQ multiplex PCR; TCRdb's copy has only in-frame clones and lacks some. This sample yields fewer than 150,000 clones, of which about three fifths are seen a single time; roughly 30% belongs to the top ten. This entry is derived from a study of CD8+ T cells in alopecia areata. Findings and limits, study-wide: Clonality was higher in lesional than normal scalp, especially in alopecia totalis/universalis. In scalp, tofacitinib significantly decreased clonality and expanded CD8+ clones among the top 100.

V was clipped by 0 bases and J by 0 bases; unmatched bases: 2. This CDR3 is built from 15 residues. Germline assignment: CDR1 GTSNPN and CDR2 SVGIG (reference sequence). Treatment specified: oral pan-JAK inhibitor, 5-10 mg twice daily. This chain connects TRBV30 to TRBJ2-1; 7 bases agree with TRBD1. Material: CD8+ T cells sorted from blood, obtained at week 4, from a patient treated with tofacitinib. This receptor was obtained from a human donor with alopecia areata. CDR3 region: CAWSVGDSSYNEQFF. The CDR3 bases are TGTGCCTGGAGTGTAGGGGACAGCTCCTACAATGAGCAGTTCTTC.